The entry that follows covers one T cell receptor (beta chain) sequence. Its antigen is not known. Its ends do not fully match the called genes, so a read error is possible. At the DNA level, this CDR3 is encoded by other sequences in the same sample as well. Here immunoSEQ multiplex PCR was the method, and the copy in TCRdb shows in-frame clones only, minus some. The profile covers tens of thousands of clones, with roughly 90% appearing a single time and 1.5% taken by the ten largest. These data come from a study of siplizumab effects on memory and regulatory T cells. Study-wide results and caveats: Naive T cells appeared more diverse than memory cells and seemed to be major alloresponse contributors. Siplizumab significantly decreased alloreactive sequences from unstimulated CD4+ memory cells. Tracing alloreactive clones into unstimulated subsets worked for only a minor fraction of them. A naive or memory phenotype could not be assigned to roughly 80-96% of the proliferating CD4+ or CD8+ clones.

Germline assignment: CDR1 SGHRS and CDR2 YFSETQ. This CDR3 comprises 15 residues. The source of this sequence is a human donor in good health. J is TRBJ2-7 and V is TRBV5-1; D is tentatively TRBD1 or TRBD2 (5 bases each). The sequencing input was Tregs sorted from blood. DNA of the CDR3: TGCGCTAGCAGTCCCGGGGACCGGAGCTCCTACGAGCAGTACTTC. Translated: CASSPGDRSSYEQYF.